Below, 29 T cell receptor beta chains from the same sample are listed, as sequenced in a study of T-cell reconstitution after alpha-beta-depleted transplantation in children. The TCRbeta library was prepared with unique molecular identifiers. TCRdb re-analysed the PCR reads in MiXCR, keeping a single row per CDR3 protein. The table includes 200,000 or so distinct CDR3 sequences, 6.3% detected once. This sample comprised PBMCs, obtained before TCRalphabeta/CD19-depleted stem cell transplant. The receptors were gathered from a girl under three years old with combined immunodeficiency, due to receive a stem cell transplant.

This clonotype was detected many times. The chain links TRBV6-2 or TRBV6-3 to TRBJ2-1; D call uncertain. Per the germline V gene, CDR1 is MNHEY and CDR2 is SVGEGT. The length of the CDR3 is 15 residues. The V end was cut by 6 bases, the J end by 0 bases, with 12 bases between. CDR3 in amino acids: CASSLTVHSYNEQFF. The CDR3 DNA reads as TGTGCCAGCAGCCTTACAGTTCACTCCTACAATGAGCAGTTCTTC.

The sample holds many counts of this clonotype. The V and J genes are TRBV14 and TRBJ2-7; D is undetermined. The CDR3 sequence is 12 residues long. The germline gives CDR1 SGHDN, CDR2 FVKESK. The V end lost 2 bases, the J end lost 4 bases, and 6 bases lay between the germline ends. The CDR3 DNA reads TGTGCCAGCAGCCAAAGTCAGTACGAGCAGTACTTC. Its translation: CASSQSQYEQYF.

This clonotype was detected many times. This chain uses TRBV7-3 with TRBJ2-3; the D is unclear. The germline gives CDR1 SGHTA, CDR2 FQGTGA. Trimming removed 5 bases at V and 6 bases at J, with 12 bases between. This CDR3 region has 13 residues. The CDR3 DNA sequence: TGTGCCAGCAGCACCTCTCGGAGCGATACGCAGTATTTT. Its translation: CASSTSRSDTQYF. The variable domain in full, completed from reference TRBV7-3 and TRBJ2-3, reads GAGVSQTPSNKVTEKGKYVELRCDPISGHTALYWYRQSLGQGPEFLIYFQGTGAADDSGLPNDRFFAVRPEGSVSTLKIQRTERGDSAVYLCASSTSRSDTQYFGPGTRLTVL.

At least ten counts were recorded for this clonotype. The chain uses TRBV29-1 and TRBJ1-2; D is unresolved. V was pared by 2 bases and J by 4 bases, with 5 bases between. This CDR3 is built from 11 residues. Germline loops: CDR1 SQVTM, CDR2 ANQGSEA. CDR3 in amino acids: CSVERPYGYTF. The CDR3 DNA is TGCAGCGTTGAAAGGCCCTATGGCTACACCTTC.

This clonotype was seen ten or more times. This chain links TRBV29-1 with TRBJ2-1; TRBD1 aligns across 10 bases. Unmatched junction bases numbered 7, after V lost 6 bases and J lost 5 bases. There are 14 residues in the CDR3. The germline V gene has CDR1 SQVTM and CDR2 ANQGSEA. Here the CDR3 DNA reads TGCAGCGTATACACGGGACAGGGGAACAATGAGCAGTTCTTC. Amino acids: CSVYTGQGNNEQFF.

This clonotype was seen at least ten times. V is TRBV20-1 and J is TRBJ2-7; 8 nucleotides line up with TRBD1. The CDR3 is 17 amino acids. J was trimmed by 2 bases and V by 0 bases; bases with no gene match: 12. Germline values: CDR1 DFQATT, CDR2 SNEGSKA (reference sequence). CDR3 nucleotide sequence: TGCAGTGCTAGAGATCGTAGGACAGGGCGTTTAACCTACGAGCAGTACTTC. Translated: CSARDRRTGRLTYEQYF.

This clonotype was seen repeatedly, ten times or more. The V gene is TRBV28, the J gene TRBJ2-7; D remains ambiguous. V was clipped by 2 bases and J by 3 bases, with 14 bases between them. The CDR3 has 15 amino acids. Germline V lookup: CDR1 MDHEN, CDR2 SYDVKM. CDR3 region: CASSLTYSSYYEQYF. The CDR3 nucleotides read TGTGCCAGCAGTTTAACGTACAGTTCCTACTACGAGCAGTACTTC.

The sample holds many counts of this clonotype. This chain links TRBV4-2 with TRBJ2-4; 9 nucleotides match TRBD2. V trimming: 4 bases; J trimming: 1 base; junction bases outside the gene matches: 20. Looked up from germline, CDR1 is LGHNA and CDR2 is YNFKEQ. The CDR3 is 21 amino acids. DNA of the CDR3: TGTGCCAGCAGCCCCAGGGTAGCGGGAGAAAGCTGGGTCGGGGCCAAAAACATTCAGTACTTC. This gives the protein CASSPRVAGESWVGAKNIQYF.

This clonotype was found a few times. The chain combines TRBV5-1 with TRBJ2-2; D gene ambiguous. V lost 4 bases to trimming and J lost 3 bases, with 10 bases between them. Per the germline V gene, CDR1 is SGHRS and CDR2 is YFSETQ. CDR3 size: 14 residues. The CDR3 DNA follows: TGCGCCAGCAGCCATCCAGTGGACACCGGGGAGCTGTTTTTT. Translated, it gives CASSHPVDTGELFF.

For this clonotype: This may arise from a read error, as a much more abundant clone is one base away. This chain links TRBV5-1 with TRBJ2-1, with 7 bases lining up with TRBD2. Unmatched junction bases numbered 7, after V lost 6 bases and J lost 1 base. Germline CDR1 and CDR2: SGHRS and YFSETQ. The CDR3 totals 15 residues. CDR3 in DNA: TGCGCCAGCAACTTCGGGGGAGGGTCCTACAATGAGCAGTTCTTC. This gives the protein CASNFGGGSYNEQFF.

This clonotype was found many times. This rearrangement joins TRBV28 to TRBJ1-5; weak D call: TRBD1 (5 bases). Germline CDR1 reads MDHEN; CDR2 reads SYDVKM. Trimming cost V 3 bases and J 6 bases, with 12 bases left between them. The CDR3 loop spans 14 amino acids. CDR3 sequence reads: CASSFLQEGQPQHF. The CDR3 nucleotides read TGTGCCAGCAGTTTTTTACAGGAGGGTCAGCCCCAGCATTTT.

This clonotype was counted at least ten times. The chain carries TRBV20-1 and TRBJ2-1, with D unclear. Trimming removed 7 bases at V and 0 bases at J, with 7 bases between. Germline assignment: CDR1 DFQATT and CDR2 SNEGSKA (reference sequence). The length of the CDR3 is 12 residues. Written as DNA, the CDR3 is TGCAGTGTGCGAACCTCCTACAATGAGCAGTTCTTC. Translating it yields CSVRTSYNEQFF.

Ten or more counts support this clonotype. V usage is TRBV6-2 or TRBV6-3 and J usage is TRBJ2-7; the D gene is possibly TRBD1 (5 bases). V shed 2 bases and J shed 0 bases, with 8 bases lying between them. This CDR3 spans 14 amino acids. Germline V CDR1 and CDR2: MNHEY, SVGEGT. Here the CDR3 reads CASSYDSGSYEQYF. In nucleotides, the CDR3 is TGTGCCAGCAGTTACGACAGTGGCTCCTACGAGCAGTACTTC.

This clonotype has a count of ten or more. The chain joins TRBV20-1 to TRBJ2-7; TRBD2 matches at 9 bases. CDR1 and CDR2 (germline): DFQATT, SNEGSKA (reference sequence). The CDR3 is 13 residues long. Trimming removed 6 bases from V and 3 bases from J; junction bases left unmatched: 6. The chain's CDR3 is CSAFSGSSYEQYF. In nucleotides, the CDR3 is TGCAGTGCCTTTAGCGGGAGTAGCTACGAGCAGTACTTC.

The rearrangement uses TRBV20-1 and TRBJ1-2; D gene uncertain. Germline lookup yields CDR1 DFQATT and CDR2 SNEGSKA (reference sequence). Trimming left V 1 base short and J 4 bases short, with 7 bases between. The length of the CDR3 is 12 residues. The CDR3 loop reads CSARGPSYGYTF. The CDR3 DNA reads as TGCAGTGCTAGAGGGCCCTCCTATGGCTACACCTTC.

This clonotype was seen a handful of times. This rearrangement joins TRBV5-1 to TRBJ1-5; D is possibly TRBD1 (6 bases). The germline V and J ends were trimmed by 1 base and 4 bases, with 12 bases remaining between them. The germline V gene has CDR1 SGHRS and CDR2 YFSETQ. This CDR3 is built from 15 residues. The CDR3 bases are TGCGCCAGCAGCTTGAATGGGGGCTGGAATCAGCCCCAGCATTTT. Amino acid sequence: CASSLNGGWNQPQHF.

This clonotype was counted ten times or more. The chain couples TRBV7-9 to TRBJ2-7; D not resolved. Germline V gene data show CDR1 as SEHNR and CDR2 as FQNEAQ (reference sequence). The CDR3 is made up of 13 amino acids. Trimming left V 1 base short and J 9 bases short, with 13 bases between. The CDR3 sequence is CASSLDLYEGQYF. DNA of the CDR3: TGTGCCAGCAGCTTAGATTTATACGAAGGGCAGTACTTC.

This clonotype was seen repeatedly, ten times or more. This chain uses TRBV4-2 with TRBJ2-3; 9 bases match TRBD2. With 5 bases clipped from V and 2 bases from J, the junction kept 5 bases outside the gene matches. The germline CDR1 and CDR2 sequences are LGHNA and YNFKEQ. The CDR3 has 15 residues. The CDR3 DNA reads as TGTGCCAGCAGCGCGGGACTAGCCGTCACAGATACGCAGTATTTT. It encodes CASSAGLAVTDTQYF.

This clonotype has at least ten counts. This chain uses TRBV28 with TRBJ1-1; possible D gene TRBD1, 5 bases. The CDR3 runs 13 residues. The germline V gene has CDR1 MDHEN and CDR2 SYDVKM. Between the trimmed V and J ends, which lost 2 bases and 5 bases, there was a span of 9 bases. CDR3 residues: CASSLPGRTEAFF. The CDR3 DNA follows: TGTGCCAGCAGTTTACCGGGGCGGACTGAAGCTTTCTTT.

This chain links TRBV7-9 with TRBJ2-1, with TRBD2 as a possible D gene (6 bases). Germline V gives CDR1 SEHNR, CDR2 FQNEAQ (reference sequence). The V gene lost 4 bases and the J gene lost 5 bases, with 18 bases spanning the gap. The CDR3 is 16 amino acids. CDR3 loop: CASSSLPGVIHNEQFF. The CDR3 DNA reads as TGTGCCAGCAGCTCCCTCCCGGGAGTGATTCACAATGAGCAGTTCTTC.

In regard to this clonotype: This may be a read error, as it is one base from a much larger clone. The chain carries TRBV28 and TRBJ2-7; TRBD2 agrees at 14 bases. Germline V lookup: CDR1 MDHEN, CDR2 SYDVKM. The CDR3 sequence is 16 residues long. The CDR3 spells CGSSIQTSGRGAEQYF. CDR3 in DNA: TGTGGCAGCAGTATTCAGACTAGCGGGAGGGGAGCCGAGCAGTACTTC.

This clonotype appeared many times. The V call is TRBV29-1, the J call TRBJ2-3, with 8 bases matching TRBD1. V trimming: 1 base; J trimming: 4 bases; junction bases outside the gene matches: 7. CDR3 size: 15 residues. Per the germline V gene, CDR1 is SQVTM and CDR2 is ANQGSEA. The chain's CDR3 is CSVEGRTGSADTQYF. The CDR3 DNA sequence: TGCAGCGTTGAAGGGCGGACAGGGTCGGCAGATACGCAGTATTTT.

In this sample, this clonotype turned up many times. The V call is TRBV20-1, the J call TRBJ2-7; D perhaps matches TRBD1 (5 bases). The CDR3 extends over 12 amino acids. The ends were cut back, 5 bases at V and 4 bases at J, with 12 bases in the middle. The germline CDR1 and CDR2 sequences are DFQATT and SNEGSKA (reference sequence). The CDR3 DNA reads TGCAGTGCTTCCCTTAGGGGATACGAGCAGTACTTC. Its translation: CSASLRGYEQYF.

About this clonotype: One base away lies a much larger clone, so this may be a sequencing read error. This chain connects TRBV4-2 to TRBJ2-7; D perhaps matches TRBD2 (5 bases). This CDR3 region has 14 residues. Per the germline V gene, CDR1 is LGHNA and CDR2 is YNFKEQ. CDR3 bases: TGTGCCAGCAGCCAAGTACGCCGGGAAGGCGAGCAGAACTTC. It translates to CASSQVRREGEQNF.

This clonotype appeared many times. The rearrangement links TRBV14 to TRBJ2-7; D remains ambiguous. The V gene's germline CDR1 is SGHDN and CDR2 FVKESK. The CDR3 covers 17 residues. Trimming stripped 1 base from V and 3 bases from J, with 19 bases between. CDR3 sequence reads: CASSQGERRPWGYEQYF. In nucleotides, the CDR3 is TGTGCCAGCAGCCAAGGGGAAAGGAGACCCTGGGGCTACGAGCAGTACTTC.

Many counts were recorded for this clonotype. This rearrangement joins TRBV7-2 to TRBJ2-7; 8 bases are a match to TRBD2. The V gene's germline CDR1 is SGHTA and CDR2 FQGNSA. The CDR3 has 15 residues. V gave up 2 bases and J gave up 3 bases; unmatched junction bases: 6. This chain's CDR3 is CASSLTSGLFYEQYF. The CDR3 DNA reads TGTGCCAGCAGCTTAACTAGCGGACTCTTCTACGAGCAGTACTTC.

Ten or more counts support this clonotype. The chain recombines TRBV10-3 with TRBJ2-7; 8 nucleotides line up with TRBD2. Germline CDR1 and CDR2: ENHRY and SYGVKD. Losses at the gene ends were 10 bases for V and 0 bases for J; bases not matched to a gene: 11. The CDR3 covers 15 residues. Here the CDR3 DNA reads TGTGCCAGCGTCGCCGGACTAGCCAACTCCTACGAGCAGTACTTC. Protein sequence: CASVAGLANSYEQYF.

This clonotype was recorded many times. The CDR3 here is CASSEDRERDIQYF. In nucleotides, the CDR3 is TGTGCCAGCAGCGAAGACAGGGAAAGGGACATTCAGTACTTC. The V and J genes are TRBV7-9 and TRBJ2-4; TRBD1 aligns across 7 bases. Germline CDR1 SEHNR, CDR2 FQNEAQ (reference sequence). V lost 5 bases and J lost 8; bases outside the gene matches: 9. The CDR3 has 14 amino acids.

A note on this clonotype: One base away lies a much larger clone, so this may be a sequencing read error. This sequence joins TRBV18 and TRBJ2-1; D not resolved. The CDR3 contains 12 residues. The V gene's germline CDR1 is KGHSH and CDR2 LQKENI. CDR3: CASSPGGPEEFF. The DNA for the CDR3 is TGTGCCAGCTCACCAGGCGGTCCTGAGGAGTTCTTC.